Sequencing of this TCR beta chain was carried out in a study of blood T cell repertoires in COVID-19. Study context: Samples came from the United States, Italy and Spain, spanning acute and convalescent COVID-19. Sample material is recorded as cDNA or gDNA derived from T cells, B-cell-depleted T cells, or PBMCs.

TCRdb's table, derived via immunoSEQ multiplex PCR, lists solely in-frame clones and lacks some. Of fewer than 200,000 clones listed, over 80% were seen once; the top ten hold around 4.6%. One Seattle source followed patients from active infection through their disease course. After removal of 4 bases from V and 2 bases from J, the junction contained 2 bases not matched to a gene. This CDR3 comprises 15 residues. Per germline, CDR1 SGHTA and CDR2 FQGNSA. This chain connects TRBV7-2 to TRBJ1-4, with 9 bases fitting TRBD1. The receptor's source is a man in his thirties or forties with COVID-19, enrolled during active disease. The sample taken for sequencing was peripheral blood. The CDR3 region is CASSSTGGTNEKLFF. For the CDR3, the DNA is TGTGCCAGCAGCTCGACAGGGGGGACTAATGAAAAACTGTTTTTT.